Listed below are T cell receptor beta chains from one sample, sequenced in a study of T cell clones after liver transplantation. Some clones are missing from TCRdb's copy, which holds only in-frame ones; the method was immunoSEQ multiplex PCR. The sample holds fewer than 85,000 clones; over 80% are singletons and the top ten take over 2.5%. The sequenced sample was CD4+ T cells from blood, obtained at the 22-month timepoint. Receptor source: a human patient who received a liver transplant. Some T cells may originate from the graft donor. Each CDR3 is given with its conserved first and last residue. D genes are given only for firm matches. Clone size is given for some rows only: seen once, a few or many times, or a class if the clone is expanded.

few	TRBV5-1	NA	TRBJ2-2	TGCGCCAGCGTAGGGTCCTCTAACACCGGGGAGCTGTTTTTT	CASVGSSNTGELFF
NA	TRBV11-1	TRBD2	TRBJ2-2	TGTGCCAGCAGCCCGGGGAGCGGGGTGTACACCGGGGAGCTGTTTTTT	CASSPGSGVYTGELFF
NA	TRBV4-2	NA	TRBJ1-3	TGTGCCAGCAGCCGGAGCCGGGACCACAACGGAAACACCATATATTTT	CASSRSRDHNGNTIYF
NA	TRBV4-2	NA	TRBJ2-7	TGTGCCAGCAGCCACTCCGAAGGGGTTACCTACGAGCAGTACTTC	CASSHSEGVTYEQYF
NA	TRBV18	TRBD1	TRBJ2-2	TGTGCCAGCTCACCCCAACAGGGGCACACCGGGGAGCTGTTTTTT	CASSPQQGHTGELFF
NA	TRBV2	TRBD1	TRBJ2-7	TGTGCCAGCAGTACGGGACAGACCTACGAGCAGTACTTC	CASSTGQTYEQYF
once	TRBV29-1	TRBD1	TRBJ1-3	TGCAGCGTCGAACGACAGGGTCCCGACTCTGGAAACACCATATATTTT	CSVERQGPDSGNTIYF
NA	TRBV10-3	NA	TRBJ2-3	TGTGCCATCAGTGAGAGTCGGCCCACAGATACGCAGTATTTT	CAISESRPTDTQYF
NA	TRBV30	TRBD2	TRBJ2-3	TGTGCCTGGGCCCCGGGACTAGCTCCCACAGATACGCAGTATTTT	CAWAPGLAPTDTQYF
NA	TRBV5-4	TRBD1	TRBJ2-2	TGTGCCAGCAGCCAGGGGACAGCGAACACCGGGGAGCTGTTTTTT	CASSQGTANTGELFF
once	TRBV7-9	NA	TRBJ1-6	TGTGCCAGCAGCTCCCGGGCCCATAATTCACCCCTCCACTTT	CASSSRAHNSPLHF
NA	TRBV7-2	NA	TRBJ2-7	TGTGCCAGCAGCTCAAACCGGGACACAAAGAACTACGAGCAGTACTTC	CASSSNRDTKNYEQYF
NA	TRBV4-3	NA	TRBJ2-2	TGCGCCAGCAGCCAACAAACGGGGGGCCGATGGAACACCGGGGAGCTGTTTTTT	CASSQQTGGRWNTGELFF
NA	TRBV2	NA	TRBJ2-1	TGTGCCAGCACCCAGGCGAATGAGCAGTTCTTC	CASTQANEQFF
few	TRBV7-2	NA	TRBJ2-7	TGTGCCAGCAGCCCCGTAGGGACGGAATTCTACGAGCAGTACTTC	CASSPVGTEFYEQYF
NA	TRBV30	TRBD1	TRBJ1-4	TGTGCCTGGACTAAACCGGGACAGCCTAATGAAAAACTGTTTTTT	CAWTKPGQPNEKLFF
few	TRBV11-2	NA	TRBJ2-3	TGTGCCAGCAGCTTACTGATTAGCACAGATACGCAGTATTTT	CASSLLISTDTQYF
NA	TRBV7-2	TRBD2	TRBJ2-3	TGTGCCAGCAGCGTGACTAGCCGCACAGATACGCAGTATTTT	CASSVTSRTDTQYF
NA	TRBV5-4	NA	TRBJ2-7	TGTGCCAGCAGCTTGGCGAGGACTCCCTACGAGCAGTACTTC	CASSLARTPYEQYF
NA	TRBV14	TRBD1	TRBJ2-7	TGTGCCAGCAGCCATCCAGGGGGTCGCGAGCAGTACTTC	CASSHPGGREQYF
NA	TRBV7-3	TRBD1	TRBJ2-1	TGTGCCAGCAGCCCCCGGGACAGGAGCGGGAATGAGCAGTTCTTC	CASSPRDRSGNEQFF
NA	TRBV6-5	NA	TRBJ2-3	TGTGCCAGCCGCACTCCTCCGGCCGGTACGCAGTATTTT	CASRTPPAGTQYF